One and the same sample provided the 14 T cell receptor beta chains below, sequenced in a study of response to subunit inactivated influenza vaccine. TCRdb re-called the RT-PCR reads with MiXCR, one entry per CDR3 protein. Of around 570,000 distinct CDR3 sequences in the sample, around 11% were seen once. These same data were also listed under a study on T cells expressing NK-cell markers. That work states: UMI-tagged 5'RACE template switching yielded the TCR beta cDNA.

This sample comprised PBMCs from blood, obtained on the day of vaccination. These receptors were taken from a man aged 45-65 years who received an inactivated influenza vaccine.

Written as DNA, the CDR3 is TGTGCCAGCAGTTACGTTAGTTTGGGTAATTCACCCCTCCACTTT. This gives the protein CASSYVSLGNSPLHF. The gene calls are TRBV6-5 and TRBJ1-6; the D is unclear. The CDR3 loop spans 15 amino acids. With 2 bases removed from V and 6 bases from J, the gap between germline ends came to 11 bases. Germline lookup yields CDR1 MNHEY and CDR2 SVGAGI.

This sequence joins TRBV27 and TRBJ2-3; the D is unclear. Between the trimmed V and J ends, which lost 5 bases and 3 bases, there was a span of 18 bases. This CDR3 spans 16 amino acids. The germline V gene has CDR1 MNHEY and CDR2 SMNVEV (reference sequence). The CDR3 DNA sequence: TGTGCCAGCAGTACCGTACAGTCTCTGGGGACAGATACGCAGTATTTT. Translation gives CASSTVQSLGTDTQYF.

The chain has TRBV28 and TRBJ2-6; D remains unclear. Germline assignment: CDR1 MDHEN and CDR2 SYDVKM. The V end lost 5 bases, the J end lost 0 bases, and 8 bases lay between the germline ends. CDR3 size: 15 residues. CDR3 amino acids: CASSNFLSGANVLTF. CDR3 nucleotide sequence: TGTGCCAGCAGTAATTTTCTCTCTGGGGCCAACGTCCTGACTTTC. The full variable domain, rest sourced from reference TRBV28 and TRBJ2-6, is DVKVTQSSRYLVKRTGEKVFLECVQDMDHENMFWYRQDPGLGLRLIYFSYDVKMKEKGDIPEGYSVSREKKERFSLILESASTNQTSMYLCASSNFLSGANVLTFGAGSRLTVL.

The V call is TRBV4-1, the J call TRBJ2-7; 9 nucleotides line up with TRBD2. The CDR3 is 18 amino acids. V gave up 1 base and J gave up 5 bases; unmatched junction bases: 15. The V gene's germline CDR1 is MGHRA and CDR2 YSYEKL. This CDR3 reads CASSQVTVGLAGWHEQYF. The CDR3 DNA is TGCGCCAGCAGCCAAGTTACCGTAGGGCTAGCGGGATGGCACGAGCAGTACTTC.

The chain is built from TRBV15 and TRBJ2-2; 7 nucleotides agree with TRBD1. Unmatched junction bases numbered 13, after V lost 7 bases and J lost 5 bases. Germline V gene lookup returns CDR1 LNHNV and CDR2 YYDKDF (reference sequence). The CDR3 is 16 amino acids. The CDR3 DNA follows: TGTGCCACCAACGAACAGGGGCTAAGTTCGACCGGGGAGCTGTTTTTT. It translates to CATNEQGLSSTGELFF.

This clonotype was seen more than once but under ten times. The chain combines TRBV20-1 with TRBJ2-5, with no clear D. V was clipped by 4 bases and J by 2 bases, with 17 bases between them. The CDR3 is made up of 15 amino acids. CDR1 is DFQATT and CDR2 is SNEGSKA in the germline V gene (reference sequence). CDR3: CSAKVFIGIQETQYF. CDR3 bases: TGCAGTGCTAAGGTTTTTATAGGGATACAAGAGACCCAGTACTTC.

In this sample, this clonotype turned up a few times. This rearrangement joins TRBV7-8 to TRBJ2-7; 11 nucleotides match TRBD2. Germline trimming cut 5 bases from V and 7 bases from J; bases unmatched to any gene: 7. CDR3 size: 14 residues. Germline V gene lookup returns CDR1 SGHVS and CDR2 FQNEAQ. The CDR3 sequence: CASSLGLAALEQYF. The CDR3 DNA sequence: TGTGCCAGCAGCCTGGGACTAGCGGCCCTTGAGCAGTACTTC.

This clonotype was detected a few times. The gene calls are TRBV28 and TRBJ2-7, with 8 nucleotides matching TRBD1. CDR3 length: 13 amino acids. Looked up from germline, CDR1 is MDHEN and CDR2 is SYDVKM. Germline trimming cut 6 bases from V and 6 bases from J; bases unmatched to any gene: 7. The CDR3 loop reads CASRTTGVGEQYF. The CDR3 coding sequence is TGTGCCAGCAGAACGACAGGGGTTGGCGAGCAGTACTTC.

V and J are TRBV18 and TRBJ1-2; D gene uncertain. V was trimmed by 2 bases and J by 5 bases, leaving 18 bases between them. Germline lookup yields CDR1 KGHSH and CDR2 LQKENI. There are 16 residues in the CDR3. The CDR3 here is CASSPSPGLALYGYTF. The DNA of the CDR3 is TGTGCCAGCTCACCAAGTCCGGGCTTGGCCCTGTATGGCTACACCTTC. The full variable domain, rest sourced from reference TRBV18 and TRBJ1-2, is NAGVMQNPRHLVRRRGQEARLRCSPMKGHSHVYWYRQLPEEGLKFMVYLQKENIIDESGMPKERFSAEFPKEGPSILRIQQVVRGDSAAYFCASSPSPGLALYGYTFGSGTRLTVV.

The chain combines TRBV5-7 with TRBJ2-1; D tentatively fits TRBD1 or TRBD2 (5 bases each). TRBV5-7 is an ORF, with its function uncertain. CDR3 size: 14 residues. With 6 bases removed from V and 4 bases from J, the gap between germline ends came to 14 bases. CDR3 DNA sequence: TGTGCCAGCACTATGAGGGACCCATACAATGAGCAGTTCTTC. Its protein is CASTMRDPYNEQFF.

This clonotype was counted only a few times. This sequence joins TRBV29-1 and TRBJ2-2; D is uncertain. V lost 2 bases, J lost 2 bases, and 12 bases lay in between. The germline gives CDR1 SQVTM, CDR2 ANQGSEA. The CDR3 runs 15 residues. CDR3 coding DNA: TGCAGCGTTGAATTGGTAGACAAAAACACCGGGGAGCTGTTTTTT. Its translation: CSVELVDKNTGELFF.

This clonotype was counted between two and nine times. The gene calls are TRBV20-1 and TRBJ2-1, with 7 nucleotides matching TRBD2. Germline trimming cut 1 base from V and 4 bases from J; bases unmatched to any gene: 7. The CDR3 runs 15 residues. Germline CDR1 reads DFQATT; CDR2 reads SNEGSKA (reference sequence). The CDR3 reads CSARGGGGTYNEQFF. The DNA of the CDR3 is TGCAGTGCTAGAGGTGGGGGGGGGACTTACAATGAGCAGTTCTTC.

J is TRBJ2-1 and V is TRBV2, with D uncertain. The CDR3 contains 13 residues. The germline gives CDR1 SNHLY, CDR2 FYNNEI. V was cut by 3 bases and J by 7 bases, with 10 bases left in between. CDR3 protein: CASSEGLRNEQFF. The CDR3 nucleotides are TGTGCCAGCAGTGAGGGATTAAGGAATGAGCAGTTCTTC.

The CDR3: CASSQGSNSNYGYTF. The CDR3 region has the DNA TGTGCCAGCAGCCAAGGAAGTAACAGTAACTATGGCTACACCTTC. The rearrangement uses TRBV14 and TRBJ1-2; D is ambiguous. Trimming took 1 base from V and 1 from J, leaving 10 bases between them. The CDR3 runs to 15 residues. Germline-derived CDR1 and CDR2 are SGHDN and FVKESK. The full variable domain, in which reference TRBV14 and TRBJ1-2 provide the parts outside the CDR3, is EAGVTQFPSHSVIEKGQTVTLRCDPISGHDNLYWYRRVMGKEIKFLLHFVKESKQDESGMPNNRFLAERTGGTYSTLKVQPAELEDSGVYFCASSQGSNSNYGYTFGSGTRLTVV.